Only a few counts were recorded for the clone carrying this TCR beta chain. Antigen unknown. TCRdb reanalysed the reads using MiXCR and keeps one entry per CDR3 protein. The table shows 140,000 to 150,000 distinct CDR3 sequences, with 32% occurring only once. This sample was taken from a study of T cell repertoires in cytomegalovirus infection. For the study at large: The study used recently identified HLA-C-restricted and well-studied HLA-B-restricted CMV epitopes. Public TCR beta signature analysis indicated the presence of both CMV infection and matching HLA type.

Regarding the study as a whole: People with CMV and the relevant HLA were identified by cumulative public TCR beta family frequency. Dominant in the ex vivo response were TCR beta clonotypes restricted by HLA-C and specific for CMV.

V was pared by 2 bases and J by 7 bases, with 11 bases between. This CDR3 comprises 13 residues. The specimen comprised CD8+ T cells from cultured PBMCs, sampled from culture after CMV antigen stimulation. The receptor was derived from a human donor in good health (CMV status not recorded). Some clones in this sample may be carry-over from other donors' samples. The chain links TRBV12-3 or TRBV12-4 to TRBJ1-1; TRBD1 might be the D (6 bases). Here the CDR3 DNA reads TGTGCCAGCAGTTTAAGGGGGAAGGTTGAAGCTTTCTTT. Translating gives CASSLRGKVEAFF.